The T cell receptor (beta chain) under discussion was sequenced for a study of blood T cell repertoires in COVID-19. Study background: PBMCs, B-cell-depleted T cells, or T cells were the source of the cDNA or gDNA that made up the material.

This CDR3 is built from 15 residues. From germline, CDR1 is SGHTA and CDR2 FQGNSA. V was pared by 2 bases and J by 2 bases, with 13 bases between. This clone was counted only a few times. Clones were sequenced by immunoSEQ multiplex PCR, and TCRdb holds only the in-frame ones, with some missing. Here the sample spans some 230,000 clones, approximately 90% being singletons. This TCR was sampled from a woman aged 45-65 years with COVID-19, enrolled during active disease. The specimen was peripheral blood. This chain links TRBV7-2 with TRBJ2-7, with a tentative D call TRBD1 (5 bases). CDR3 sequence (DNA): TGTGCCAGCAGCTTACGAGCAGGGAACACCTACGAGCAGTACTTC. Translating it yields CASSLRAGNTYEQYF.